These T cell receptor beta chains were read from a single sample in a study of T cell responses to AZD1222 COVID-19 vaccine. TCRdb keeps only in-frame clones here, not all; method: immunoSEQ multiplex PCR. The table has over 130,000 clones, 92% seen once; the top ten hold roughly 3.3%. This specimen was peripheral blood, taken 28 days after the second AZD1222 dose. The receptors derive from an adult who received the AZD1222 COVID-19 vaccine. CDR3s include the opening cysteine and the closing phenylalanine or tryptophan. D genes are given only for firm matches. Clone size is given for some rows only: seen once, a few or many times, or a class if the clone is expanded.

v_gene: TRBV5-1; abundance: NA; j_gene: TRBJ2-2; d_gene: NA; CDR3nt: TGCGCCAGCAGCTTGTCGGCAGCGACGGGCACCGGGGAGCTGTTTTTT; CDR3aa: CASSLSAATGTGELFF
v_gene: TRBV18; abundance: NA; j_gene: TRBJ2-4; d_gene: TRBD1; CDR3nt: TGTGCCAGCTCACCGTCGACACAGGGGGCGACCAAAAACATTCAGTACTTC; CDR3aa: CASSPSTQGATKNIQYF
v_gene: TRBV7-2; abundance: NA; j_gene: TRBJ2-7; d_gene: NA; CDR3nt: TGTGCCAGCAGCCCCGGAGGTGGGGTCTCCTACGAGCAGTACTTC; CDR3aa: CASSPGGGVSYEQYF
v_gene: TRBV3-1/TRBV3-2; abundance: NA; j_gene: TRBJ1-1; d_gene: NA; CDR3nt: TGTGCCAGCAGCCATGAGGTGAACACTGAAGCTTTCTTT; CDR3aa: CASSHEVNTEAFF
v_gene: TRBV27; abundance: NA; j_gene: TRBJ1-2; d_gene: TRBD1; CDR3nt: TGTGCCAGCAGTTTATGGGGACAGGGGGCCTCATTGGGCTATGGCTACACCTTC; CDR3aa: CASSLWGQGASLGYGYTF
v_gene: TRBV23-1; abundance: NA; j_gene: TRBJ2-5; d_gene: TRBD1; CDR3nt: TGCGCCAGCAGGACCGGGACAGAGGTGATTGGAGAGACCCAGTACTTC; CDR3aa: CASRTGTEVIGETQYF
v_gene: TRBV6-5; abundance: NA; j_gene: TRBJ1-2; d_gene: NA; CDR3nt: TGTGCCAGCAGTCGACGGGGCTATGGCTACACCTTC; CDR3aa: CASSRRGYGYTF
v_gene: TRBV3-1/TRBV3-2; abundance: NA; j_gene: TRBJ2-3; d_gene: TRBD2; CDR3nt: TGTGCCAGCAGCCGTACCCCTAGCGGGAGTTTCGATACGCAGTATTTT; CDR3aa: CASSRTPSGSFDTQYF
v_gene: TRBV19; abundance: once; j_gene: TRBJ2-2; d_gene: NA; CDR3nt: TGTGCCAGTAGGGTGGGACCCGGGGAGCTGTTTTTT; CDR3aa: CASRVGPGELFF
v_gene: TRBV4-3; abundance: NA; j_gene: TRBJ1-1; d_gene: NA; CDR3nt: TGCGCCAGCAGCCCCGGCGTGAACATAGTCTTATCTGAAGCTTTCTTT; CDR3aa: CASSPGVNIVLSEAFF
v_gene: TRBV2; abundance: NA; j_gene: TRBJ1-1; d_gene: NA; CDR3nt: TGTGCCAGCAGTGTGGACGGAGTCACTGAAGCTTTCTTT; CDR3aa: CASSVDGVTEAFF
v_gene: TRBV18; abundance: NA; j_gene: TRBJ2-1; d_gene: TRBD2; CDR3nt: TGTGCCAGCTCAAACGTGGGACTAGCGGTGAACAATGAGCAGTTCTTC; CDR3aa: CASSNVGLAVNNEQFF
v_gene: TRBV2; abundance: NA; j_gene: TRBJ1-4; d_gene: TRBD1; CDR3nt: TGTGCCAGCAGTGTAGAGACAGGGGAAAAACTGTTTTTT; CDR3aa: CASSVETGEKLFF
v_gene: TRBV6-2/TRBV6-3; abundance: NA; j_gene: TRBJ1-6; d_gene: TRBD1; CDR3nt: TGTGCCAGCAGTCAGGGACAGCGGGGACCCCTCCACTTT; CDR3aa: CASSQGQRGPLHF
v_gene: TRBV4-1; abundance: NA; j_gene: TRBJ1-2; d_gene: NA; CDR3nt: TGCGCCAGCAGCCAAGAGAGGACAGTAGACTATGGCTACACCTTC; CDR3aa: CASSQERTVDYGYTF
v_gene: TRBV4-3; abundance: NA; j_gene: TRBJ2-1; d_gene: TRBD2; CDR3nt: TGCGCCAGCAGCGTCTCTATAGCGGGAGGGCCGGGGCAGTTCTTC; CDR3aa: CASSVSIAGGPGQFF
v_gene: TRBV18; abundance: NA; j_gene: TRBJ2-7; d_gene: NA; CDR3nt: TGTGCCAGCTCACCGCGGCGGGGCGAGCAGTACTTC; CDR3aa: CASSPRRGEQYF
v_gene: TRBV15; abundance: NA; j_gene: TRBJ2-7; d_gene: NA; CDR3nt: TGTGCCACCAGCAGCCCGTCGGCAGGGGACCAGCAGTACTTC; CDR3aa: CATSSPSAGDQQYF